This T cell receptor beta chain derives from a study of blood T cell repertoires in COVID-19. In the study overall: From the United States, Italy and Spain came samples of acute and convalescent COVID-19.

With V trimmed by 6 bases and J by 7 bases, 6 bases remained unmatched. The CDR3 spans 14 residues. Germline loops: CDR1 SNHLY, CDR2 FYNNEI. Using immunoSEQ multiplex PCR, the repertoire was profiled, and TCRdb retains in-frame clones only, with some absent. Of approximately 94,000 clones in the sample, about 90% were seen once. The specimen was peripheral blood. The chain joins TRBV2 to TRBJ2-3; TRBD1 matches at 11 bases. This clonotype originated in a man younger than 45 in a cohort sampled during active COVID-19. The CDR3 sequence is CASRDRGRGNTQYF. The CDR3, as DNA: TGTGCCAGCAGGGACAGGGGGCGCGGAAATACGCAGTATTTT.